This T cell receptor beta chain was identified during a study of cytomegalovirus exposure and HLA in healthy donors (dated by TCRdb to about 2017). For the wider study: According to an earlier analysis of around 600 of the donors, 200 million or so T cells yielded roughly 110 million unique TCR beta sequences and 250 to 350 Gb of sequence data. Every repertoire in the discovery cohort had been generated on one and the same sequencing platform. Typing coverage varied by locus: roughly 629-630 donors for A, B, C, DRB1 and DQB1; more than 500 for DQA1; 600 to 610 for DPA1; some 470 for DPB1. The study combined high-throughput TCR immunosequencing, statistical association of individual TCRs with disease status, and machine learning to predict cytomegalovirus infection status. An earlier analysis of around 580 of the donors used high-throughput TCR beta sequencing to judge whether each TCR beta V gene segment behaved as functional or pseudogenic. In addition to the first cohort of several hundred subjects, a separate validation cohort of 100 to 150 different subjects was used. About 280 gigabases of sequencing data and around 85 million unique TCR sequences made up an early release that covered over 550 HLA-typed donors. Genome-wide SNP genotypes for about 65% of the roughly 670 donors were used in a later genetic analysis, which treated that subset as a discovery cohort. Among the roughly 400 genotyped donors, approximately 77% belonged to the genetic ancestry cluster associated with self-reported Caucasian donors. The T cell repertoires of several hundred subjects were profiled by immunosequencing and related to cytomegalovirus serostatus. On average, around 230,000 unique TCR beta nucleotide sequences were sequenced per donor among fewer than 500 genotyped donors of the cohort, with roughly a sixth of those sequences being non-productive. The aim of the study was to test whether cataloging public T cell receptors could identify signatures of past pathogen exposure. Because of strong linkage in the cohort, five DR-DQ haplotypes were treated as single units for association and clustering. Class I and class II HLA loci were covered by the typing at four-digit resolution. The later analysis used no new phenotypic data to find candidate immune exposures, relying instead on TCR beta sequences and their occurrence across donors. Donor age, sex, ethnicity and CMV serostatus were compiled alongside the repertoire data. A later analysis re-examined previously published TCR beta repertoires from over 500 donors and added high-resolution HLA genotyping to investigate patterns of TCR occurrence. What the research found in general, with its limitations: A total of fewer than 200 TCR beta chains were listed by the study as associated with cytomegalovirus. The sequencing pipeline was judged likely to have produced a cluster of highly shared sequence variants as a technical artifact. In this cohort, only TCR beta chains were sequenced, and detectable features were limited by the absence of alpha or paired-chain data. Three of the identified cytomegalovirus-associated TCR beta chains were confirmed in vitro to be specific for cytomegalovirus antigens. It was suggested by the authors that the approach could potentially be generalized to other disease states and immunological phenotypes. In a later genetic analysis, a missense DCLRE1C variant was associated with V-gene and J-gene trimming of TCR beta chains, and the association was replicated in an independent cohort. Compared with the approximately 600-donor mean, donors in an Asian-associated ancestry cluster had fewer N-insertions in productive TCRs, according to a later genetic analysis. Linkage disequilibrium might explain the correlated functional status among segregating V segments, but an unknown experimental factor could not be excluded. According to a later analysis, most CMV-associated TCR beta chains appeared to be HLA-restricted, and the HLA associations seemed to be driven largely by CMV exposure. Because counts were too low, roughly 16 rarely observed V segments, including chromosome 9 orphons, were left out of the earlier analysis of approximately 500 of the donors. Most TCR sequences were observed very rarely across donors, whereas some public TCRs were present in many individuals. Because the 87-base-pair reads could not distinguish some IMGT-functional V segments, including TRBV6-2 and TRBV6-3, those segments were excluded. HLA typing was unavailable for some donors at each locus, so association tests used only the typed subset. The presence/absence analyses assumed that sequencing depth was roughly uniform across donors, and that assumption may not be true. Several of the top co-occurrence clusters appeared to be linked to parvovirus B19, influenza, CMV and Epstein-Barr virus, according to a later analysis. Broadly in line with IMGT annotations, most TCR beta V segments showed up in productive rearrangements about 87% or about 30% of the time in an earlier analysis of several hundred of the donors. A further reported finding was that TCR beta sequences accurately predicted the HLA-A and HLA-B alleles for most subjects in the first cohort. Specific HLA alleles were associated with roughly 16,000 TCR beta sequences at a false discovery rate of 0.05 in a later analysis. In a later analysis, HLA-associated TCR beta chains were found to be more clonally expanded and to have lower generation probabilities than equally common non-associated chains. When HLA alleles, especially DR and DQ, strongly co-occurred, TCR associations were difficult to assign to individual alleles. In both the original and validation cohorts, the classifier was reported to diagnose cytomegalovirus status with high specificity and sensitivity. CMV serostatus was the only immune exposure information available for the cohort. According to a later analysis, TCR association rates differed among HLA loci, with DRB1 alleles showing the most associated TCRs and HLA-C alleles showing the fewest.

For CDR1 and CDR2, the germline V gene lists SGHVS and FQNEAQ. Trimming removed 4 bases from V and 0 bases from J, leaving 10 bases between the germline ends. The CDR3 has 15 amino acids, counting the end cysteine and phenylalanine. Left in the record is the CDR3 DNA by itself, 45 bases read in frame from the first base. This clone has a single count. Its cognate antigen has yet to be identified. No quality values exist for individual bases; no much larger clone is one base distant. Libraries were prepared through the immunoSEQ multiplex PCR assay. The multiplex PCR relied on a mix of 60 forward primers for TCR Vbeta segments and 13 reverse primers for TCR Jbeta segments. The CDR3 region of rearranged TCR beta genes was amplified from genomic DNA with a multiplex PCR assay. The amplified TCR beta libraries were sequenced on the Illumina HiSeq System as 87-base-pair reads. Per the source publication's procedure: A later analysis counted approximately 84 million unique TCR beta chains across the 670 or so repertoires, and roughly 9.9 million of these chains were shared by at least two donors. To remove PCR and sequencing errors, raw reads were error-corrected and collapsed into unique sequences using a nearest-neighbor algorithm that merged closely related sequences. To assign V, D and J gene segments, CDR3 sequences were aligned to IMGT reference sequences. For a sequence to be retained, a match of at least six nucleotides to both a V gene segment and a J gene segment was required. Rearrangements were classified as productive when the CDR3 lacked stop codons and remained in frame with V and J, and all other rearrangements were classified as non-productive. Following IMGT convention, CDR3 was defined as the stretch from the second conserved V-encoded cysteine up to the conserved J-encoded phenylalanine. The earlier analysis of 450 to 750 of the donors excluded any sequence lacking an unambiguous match to a single V gene segment. An earlier analysis of fewer than 750 of the donors called V segments functional above 56.7% productive rearrangements and segregating when the between-donor standard deviation exceeded 5%. A statistical classification framework was developed to diagnose cytomegalovirus status using the catalog of TCR beta chain sequences. V and J gene assignment, in a later analysis, came from comparing TCR nucleotide sequences with IMGT/GENE-DB human TR gene sequences. Using the TCRdist pipeline, a later analysis assigned CDR3 sequences along with most-parsimonious VDJ recombination scenarios. In a later analysis, every TCR beta chain was defined by the combination of its CDR3 amino acid sequence and its V-gene family, and reads without a unique V-gene family were dropped. As a way to deal with suspected cross-contamination and a sequencing artifact, a later analysis dropped roughly 600 nucleotide sequences that were highly shared and had low generation probability. In a later analysis, a clonal expansion index for each public chain was calculated from normalized within-repertoire ranks of inferred template counts. In a later analysis, generation probabilities were computed using a VDJ recombination model fitted to out-of-frame rearrangements, and the results were checked against IGoR. A later analysis scored TCR-TCR, TCR-HLA and TCR-CMV co-occurrence with hypergeometric tests, applying a repertoire-size bias correction to TCR pairs. In a later analysis, false discovery rates were estimated by permuting HLA or CMV assignments 20 times. A later analysis grouped co-occurring TCRs with DBSCAN, adding TCRdist sequence similarity when clustering within HLA-allele-positive subsets. Repertoires with fewer than 30,000 or more than 120,000 public chains were left out of co-occurrence clustering, as were five repertoires with anomalous nucleotide sharing. The immuneACCESS repertoire file appears here via TCRdb, limited to in-frame rearrangements. These files lack a portion of the clones; in checked studies, under half of the deficit traces to unresolved V genes, and the cause of the others is not known. V and J calls and clone size come straight from that table; D and trimming were deduced from the DNA. The sample table records 190,000 or so clones; around 86% of these occur just once. In total, the top ten clones hold 1.6% of the sample.

The cohort was made up of approximately 670 healthy bone marrow donors. At the time of sampling, all cohort members were nominally healthy, though unrecorded immune exposures were likely present. The donor was CMV seronegative and was included in the group of a few hundred seronegative cohort members. A peripheral blood sample was provided by each donor, and peripheral blood mononuclear cells were used for TCR beta sequencing. Genomic DNA extraction from the blood cell samples was performed with the Qiagen DNeasy Blood Extraction Kit. The receptor's source is a man aged 50-59 years in good health and CMV-seronegative. Specimen: PBMCs. The rearrangement combines TRBV7-8 with TRBJ1-5, with an unclear D gene assignment. This receptor carries the CDR3 CASSSLYYSNQPQHF. The DNA sequence is given as TGTGCCAGCAGCTCCCTTTATTATAGCAATCAGCCCCAGCATTTT.